Listed here are 10 T cell receptor beta chains from one sample, sequenced in a study of radiation and T cells in renal cell carcinoma. The sample's time point: blood 2 weeks post-SBRT. Noted treatment: 15 Gy SBRT to primary tumor, nephrectomy 4 weeks later. Profiling relied on immunoSEQ multiplex PCR, and the TCRdb table lists in-frame clones only, not all of them. Of over 60,000 clones listed, 86% are singletons. The sample consisted of blood, taken from a patient whose treatment included radiotherapy and nephrectomy. These receptors came from a woman in her 50s with renal cell carcinoma.

The rearrangement joins TRBV6-4 to TRBJ2-2; perhaps TRBD2 as D (6 bases). The CDR3 length is 17 residues. V lost 0 bases and J lost 2, with 13 bases in between. The V gene's germline CDR1 is MRHNA and CDR2 SNTAGT. CDR3 in DNA: TGTGCCAGCAGTGACTCGGTCGGGGGTGGTAACACCGGGGAGCTGTTTTTT. This encodes CASSDSVGGGNTGELFF.

The sample holds a few counts of this clone. The chain has TRBV28 and TRBJ1-1; D not certain. With 4 bases removed from V and 3 bases from J, the gap between germline ends came to 0 bases. The germline V gene encodes CDR1 MDHEN and CDR2 SYDVKM. CDR3 length: 10 residues. The CDR3 sequence is CASSYTEAFF. The CDR3 DNA is TGTGCCAGCAGTTACACTGAAGCTTTCTTT.

This CDR3 reads CASPPTSVLSYEQYF. In DNA, the CDR3 is TGTGCCAGCCCCCCTACTAGCGTACTTTCCTACGAGCAGTACTTC. The genes are TRBV9 and TRBJ2-7; 7 bases map to TRBD2. Germline V CDR1 and CDR2: SGDLS, YYNGEE. V gave up 7 bases and J gave up 1 base; unmatched junction bases: 11. The CDR3 spans 15 residues.

The genes are TRBV2 and TRBJ1-5; no definite D call. The CDR3 consists of 13 residues. Trimming pared 5 bases from V and 3 bases from J, leaving 8 bases between. CDR1 and CDR2 (germline): SNHLY, FYNNEI. CDR3 loop: CASSTEANQPQHF. CDR3 in DNA: TGTGCCAGCAGTACAGAGGCCAATCAGCCCCAGCATTTT.

V is TRBV18 and J is TRBJ1-2; the match to TRBD1 covers 10 bases. Germline values: CDR1 KGHSH, CDR2 LQKENI. Germline trimming cut 6 bases from V and 6 bases from J; bases unmatched to any gene: 10. The CDR3 totals 15 residues. CDR3 region: CASSTGQGTRNGYTF. The CDR3 DNA is TGTGCCAGCTCGACGGGACAGGGGACTCGAAATGGCTACACCTTC.

The J gene is TRBJ1-1, the V gene TRBV19, with 7 bases matching TRBD1. V lost 5 bases to trimming and J lost 6 bases; unmatched junction nucleotides: 3. The germline gives CDR1 LNHDA, CDR2 SQIVND (reference sequence). CDR3 length: 12 residues. In DNA form, the CDR3 reads TGTGCCAGTAGTCGGGGACAGCCTGAAGCTTTCTTT. This encodes CASSRGQPEAFF.

V is TRBV10-3 and J is TRBJ1-3; perhaps TRBD1 as D (6 bases). V lost 7 bases, J lost 0 bases, and 16 bases lay in between. The CDR3 loop spans 16 amino acids. In germline, CDR1 is ENHRY, CDR2 SYGVKD. This CDR3 is CAIIRDTQSSGNTIYF. CDR3 nucleotides: TGTGCCATCATCCGGGACACTCAATCCTCTGGAAACACCATATATTTT.

The V call is TRBV20-1, the J call TRBJ1-1, with D unclear. V was shortened by 5 bases and J by 7 bases, with 11 bases between the two germline ends. The length of the CDR3 is 11 residues. CDR1 and CDR2 (germline): DFQATT, SNEGSKA (reference sequence). The CDR3 spells CSAPYQSEAFF. The DNA of the CDR3 is TGCAGTGCTCCTTACCAGAGTGAAGCTTTCTTT.

V usage is TRBV7-9 and J usage is TRBJ2-2; D not resolved. The CDR3 spans 11 residues. Germline CDR1 and CDR2: SEHNR and FQNEAQ (reference sequence). The V end was cut by 2 bases, the J end by 9 bases, with 4 bases between. The CDR3 sequence is CASSLNRELFF. CDR3 nucleotide sequence: TGTGCCAGCAGCTTAAACCGGGAGCTGTTTTTT.

This clone has only one observation. The rearrangement joins TRBV7-2 to TRBJ1-2; D gene uncertain. The CDR3 covers 14 residues. Germline-derived CDR1 and CDR2 are SGHTA and FQGNSA. V shed 8 bases and J shed 1 base, with 14 bases lying between them. The CDR3, as DNA: TGTGCCAGCGCCGAGGGCCCTATTAACTATGGCTACACCTTC. Translation gives CASAEGPINYGYTF.